This TCR beta chain is drawn from a study of T cells in Graves' hyperthyroidism and ophthalmopathy (dated by TCRdb to the late 2010s). Regarding the research as a whole: Peripheral blood samples were taken at initial diagnosis, before any treatment was given. In roughly six Graves' hyperthyroidism patients, the study also compared T-cell repertoires from thyroid tissue with T-cell repertoires from blood. The roughly 99 discovery patients were divided at random into training and test sets in a 7:3 ratio. Prospective prediction of ophthalmopathy was tested in an independent validation cohort of 18 to 20 hyperthyroidism patients and 17 patients who later progressed to ophthalmopathy. After blood sampling, hyperthyroidism patients were treated with methimazole at a starting dose of 30 mg daily, and ophthalmopathy patients were treated with high-dose intravenous methylprednisolone. The paper describes TCR Vbeta CDR3 sequencing of roughly 130 peripheral blood samples, made up of roughly 40 ophthalmopathy patients, around 78 hyperthyroidism patients and 17 progressor patients. A discovery cohort of about 96 patients, approximately 44 with Graves' ophthalmopathy and over 55 with stable Graves' hyperthyroidism, was used to find distinguishing TCR V-J signatures.

The full study reports these points: In validation, the model predicted progression to ophthalmopathy a median of around six months before onset, with about 70% sensitivity and 72.22% specificity. Most expanded thyroid clonotypes (frequency above 0.001) were also found in blood, which suggests that blood repertoires may mirror thyroid immune responses. A model built on a 13 V-J signature distinguished ophthalmopathy from stable hyperthyroidism, reaching about 88% sensitivity and 81.08% specificity in cross-validation and 80%/75% in testing. No statistical method was used to fix the sample size in advance, and group allocation was not hidden from the investigators.

Trimmed from V: 2 bases; trimmed from J: 4 bases; junction bases lacking a gene match: 6. Taken from the germline V gene (reference sequence), the CDR1 and CDR2 loops are SEHNR and FQNEAQ. The CDR3 goes from the cysteine to the phenylalanine over 15 residues. The only DNA kept is the CDR3, 45 bases in frame from the first base. Amplification of TCR beta CDR3 regions was carried out from RNA transcripts. For the first round of RT-PCR on the TCR CDR3, the HTBI primer set was used together with the Qiagen OneStep RT-PCR kit. Libraries were constructed in a second round of multiplex PCR, after which size selection and purification were performed. Libraries were sequenced paired-end with 100 bp reads on an Illumina HiSeq2000. The original methods were these. Raw data were processed with SOAPnuke, discarding reads with adapters, uncalled bases, mean Phred below 15, or no exact constant-primer or identifier match. High-quality paired reads were merged using COPE v1.2.5, and each unique nucleotide sequence was defined as a clonotype. MiTCR v1.1 was used to align clonotypes to the IMGT TRBV, TRBD and TRBJ reference segments. Analysis was restricted to V-J combinations with a frequency above 0.0001, which covered roughly 99% of repertoires. The TCS score was defined as F50 (clonal expansion) divided by E x V (chaos), with BLOSUM62-based TCRdist calculated between CDR3 peptides within each V-J. Welch's t-statistics and random forest reduced roughly 500 V-J features to fewer than 15, which were used in a naive Bayes classifier (R e1071). TCRdb redid the processing of the public reads, applying fastp at Q25 and MiXCR, and retained in-frame beta chains. Rows are combined by CDR3 protein, so each entry shows the most common genes and DNA. The V and J calls come from TCRdb's annotation, not from the publication. The sample yields over 700,000 distinct CDR3 sequences; 18% were counted once. The ten biggest clones cover around 17% of the sample.

Hyperthyroidism patients were aged 18 to 65 years and newly diagnosed, with disease duration of less than 2 months. Any patient with an uncontrolled infection, another autoimmune disease, pregnancy or lactation was excluded. Diagnoses were based on clinical symptoms, serum thyroxine and TRAb, thyroid ultrasound and orbital computed tomography. Blood from progressor patients was drawn when they were first diagnosed with hyperthyroidism, before any ophthalmopathy symptoms appeared. PBMCs were isolated from approximately 10 ml of fresh peripheral blood by Ficoll-Paque density gradient centrifugation. Progressor patients were defined as those initially diagnosed with Graves' hyperthyroidism in whom ophthalmopathy developed during follow-up. Total RNA was extracted with Trizol reagent, and quality was checked on an Agilent 2100 Bioanalyzer. On this clonotype itself: Its specific antigen is unknown. No base-level quality is on record; no much larger clone is a single base apart.

The TCR comes from a woman aged 50 to 65 with Graves' hyperthyroidism that later progressed to Graves' ophthalmopathy. The specimen sequenced was blood. The chain couples TRBV7-9 to TRBJ1-1; TRBD1 aligns with 8 central bases. The base sequence is TGTGCCAGCAGCTTATCGACAGGGGTAGTCACTGAAGCTTTCTTT. This gives the protein CASSLSTGVVTEAFF.